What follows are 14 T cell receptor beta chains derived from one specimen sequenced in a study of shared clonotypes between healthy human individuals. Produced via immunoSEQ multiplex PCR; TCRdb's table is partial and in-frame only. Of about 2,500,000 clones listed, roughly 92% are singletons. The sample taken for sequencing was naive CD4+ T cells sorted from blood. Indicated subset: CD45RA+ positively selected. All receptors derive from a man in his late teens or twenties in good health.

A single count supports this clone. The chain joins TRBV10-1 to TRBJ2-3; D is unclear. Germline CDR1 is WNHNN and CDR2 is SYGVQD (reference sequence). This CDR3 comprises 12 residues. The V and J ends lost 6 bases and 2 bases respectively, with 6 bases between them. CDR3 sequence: CASRSSTDTQYF. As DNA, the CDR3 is TGCGCCAGCAGATCGTCCACAGATACGCAGTATTTT.

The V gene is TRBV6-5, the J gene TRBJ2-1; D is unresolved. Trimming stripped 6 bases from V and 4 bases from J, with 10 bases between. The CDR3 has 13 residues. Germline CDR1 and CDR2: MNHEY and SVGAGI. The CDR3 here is CASSVHGYNEQFF. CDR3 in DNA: TGTGCCAGCAGCGTACACGGGTACAATGAGCAGTTCTTC.

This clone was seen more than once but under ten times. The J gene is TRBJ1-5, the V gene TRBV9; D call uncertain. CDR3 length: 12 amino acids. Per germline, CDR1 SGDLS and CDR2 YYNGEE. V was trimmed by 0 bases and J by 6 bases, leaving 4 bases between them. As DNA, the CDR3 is TGTGCCAGCAGCGTAGATGGTCAGCCCCAGCATTTT. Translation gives CASSVDGQPQHF.

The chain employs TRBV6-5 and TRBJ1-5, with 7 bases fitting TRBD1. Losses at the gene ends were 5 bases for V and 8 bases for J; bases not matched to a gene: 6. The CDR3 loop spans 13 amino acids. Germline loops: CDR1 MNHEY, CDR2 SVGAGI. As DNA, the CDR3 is TGTGCCAGCAGTCGGGACAGCATCAAGCCCCAGCATTTT. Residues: CASSRDSIKPQHF.

For the CDR3, the DNA is TGCGCCAGCAGTCTTTCTAACGAGCAGTACTTC. The encoded protein is CASSLSNEQYF. V gene TRBV5-1 combines with J gene TRBJ2-7, with no clear D. There are 11 residues in the CDR3. Germline loops: CDR1 SGHRS, CDR2 YFSETQ. The V and J ends lost 5 bases and 5 bases respectively, with 8 bases between them.

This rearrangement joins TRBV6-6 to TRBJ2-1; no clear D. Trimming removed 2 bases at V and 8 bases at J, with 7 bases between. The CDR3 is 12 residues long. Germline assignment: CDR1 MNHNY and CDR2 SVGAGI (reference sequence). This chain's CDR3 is CASSYGNHEQFF. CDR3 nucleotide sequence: TGTGCCAGCAGTTACGGAAATCATGAGCAGTTCTTC.

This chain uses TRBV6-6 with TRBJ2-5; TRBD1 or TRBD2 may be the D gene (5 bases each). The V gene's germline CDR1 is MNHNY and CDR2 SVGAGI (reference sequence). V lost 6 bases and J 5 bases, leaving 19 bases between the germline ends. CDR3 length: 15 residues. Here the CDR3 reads CASSLLRESGETQYF. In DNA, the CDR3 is TGTGCCAGCAGCTTGCTCAGGGAGTCGGGGGAGACCCAGTACTTC.

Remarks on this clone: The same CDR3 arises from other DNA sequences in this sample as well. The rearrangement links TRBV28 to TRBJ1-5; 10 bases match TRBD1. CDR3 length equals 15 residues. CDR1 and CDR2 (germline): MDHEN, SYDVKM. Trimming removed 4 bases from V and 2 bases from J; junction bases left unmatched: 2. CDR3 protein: CASSSGTGGNQPQHF. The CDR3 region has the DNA TGTGCCAGCAGTTCGGGGACAGGGGGCAATCAGCCCCAGCATTTT.

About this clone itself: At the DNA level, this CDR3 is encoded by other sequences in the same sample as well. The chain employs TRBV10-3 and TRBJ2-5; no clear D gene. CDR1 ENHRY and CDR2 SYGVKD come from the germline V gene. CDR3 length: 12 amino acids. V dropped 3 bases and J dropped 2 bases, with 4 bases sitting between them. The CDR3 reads CAISETQETQYF. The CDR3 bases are TGTGCCATCAGTGAAACACAAGAGACCCAGTACTTC.

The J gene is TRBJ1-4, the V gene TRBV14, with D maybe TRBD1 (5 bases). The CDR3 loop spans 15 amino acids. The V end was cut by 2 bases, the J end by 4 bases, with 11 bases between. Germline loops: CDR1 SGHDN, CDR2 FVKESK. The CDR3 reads CASSQQGLGNEKLFF. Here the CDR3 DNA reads TGTGCCAGCAGCCAACAGGGTCTCGGTAATGAAAAACTGTTTTTT.

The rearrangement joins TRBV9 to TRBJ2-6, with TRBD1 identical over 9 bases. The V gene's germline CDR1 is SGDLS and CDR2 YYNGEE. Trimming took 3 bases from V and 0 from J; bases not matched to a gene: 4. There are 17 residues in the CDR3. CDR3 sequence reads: CASSALQGASGANVLTF. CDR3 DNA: TGTGCCAGCAGCGCCTTACAGGGGGCCTCTGGGGCCAACGTCCTGACTTTC.

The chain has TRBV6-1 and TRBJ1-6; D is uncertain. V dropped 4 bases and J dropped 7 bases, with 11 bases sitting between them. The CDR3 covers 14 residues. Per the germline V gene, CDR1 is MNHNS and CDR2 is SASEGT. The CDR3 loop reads CASSAVFGNSPLHF. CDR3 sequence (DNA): TGTGCCAGCAGTGCGGTTTTCGGGAATTCACCCCTCCACTTT.

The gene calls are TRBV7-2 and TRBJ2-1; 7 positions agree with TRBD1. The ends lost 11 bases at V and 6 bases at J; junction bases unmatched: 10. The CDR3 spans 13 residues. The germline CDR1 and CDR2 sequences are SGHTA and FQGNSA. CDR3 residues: CASAGTDLNEQFF. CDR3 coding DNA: TGTGCCTCCGCCGGGACAGACCTCAATGAGCAGTTCTTC.

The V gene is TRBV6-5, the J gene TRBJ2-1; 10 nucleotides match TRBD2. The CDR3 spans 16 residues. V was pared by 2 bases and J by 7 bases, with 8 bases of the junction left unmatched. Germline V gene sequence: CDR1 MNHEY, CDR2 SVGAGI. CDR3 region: CASSYEAGGPGNEQFF. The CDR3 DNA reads TGTGCCAGCAGTTACGAAGCGGGAGGGCCTGGGAATGAGCAGTTCTTC.